This record covers a single T cell receptor beta chain. The antigen remains unidentified. The germline gives CDR1 SGHTA, CDR2 FQGNSA. The ends lost 5 bases at V and 6 bases at J; junction bases unmatched: 6. The CDR3 is 14 residues long. The data were taken from a study of multiple sclerosis patients with progressive multifocal leukoencephalopathy. Study-level points and caveats: Before and during natalizumab, the clones expanded at PML already existed. Less diverse TRB repertoires were suggested in most PML patients. No common TRBV or TRBJ usage or pairing appeared at PML.

Generated by immunoSEQ multiplex PCR, the TCRdb table keeps only in-frame clones and is missing some. Of about 30,000 clones listed, around 85% are singletons. Time point of the sample: time of PML onset. All PML patients were female, and all patients had earlier interferon beta. This sequence was found in a woman aged 25-40 years with progressive multifocal leukoencephalopathy. The sequencing used PBMCs, collected from a patient treated with natalizumab. The chain uses TRBV7-2 and TRBJ2-3; 9 bases are shared with TRBD2. CDR3 sequence: CASSRGLAGDTQYF. The CDR3, as DNA: TGTGCCAGCAGCAGGGGACTAGCAGGGGATACGCAGTATTTT.